In its sample, the clone carrying this TCR beta chain was seen a few times. Its antigen remains unknown. The data stem from a study of blood T cells in healthy people across ages. General study findings and limits: Among long-lived donors, naive CD4+ cells were more numerous and diversity higher than in aged donors.

This CDR3 comprises 13 residues. Trimming cost V 3 bases and J 3 bases, with 9 bases left between them. Germline CDR1 and CDR2: SGHRS and YFSETQ. Through a sample-barcoded 5' primer and a J-beta primer mix, a second PCR was run for roughly 7 to 12 cycles. From the 5' RACE reads, TCRdb called clonotypes with MiXCR, one entry per CDR3 protein. The table shows 600,000 to 900,000 distinct CDR3 sequences, with under 30% occurring only once. This sample was also put to use in a study of T cells of mothers and their children. As that report states: A primer called M1S, used in the second PCR, added sample barcodes and 2-4 random nucleotides. It was related mother-child pairs that showed slightly higher overlap than unrelated pairs, without reaching significance. Detection yielded no persistent microchimeric T cell clones.

The V and J genes are TRBV5-1 and TRBJ2-5; the D gene is possibly TRBD1 (6 bases). The receptor comes from a boy between 10 and 17 years old in good health. Material for sequencing was blood. CDR3 protein: CASSWSGEETQYF. In nucleotides, the CDR3 is TGCGCCAGCAGCTGGTCAGGGGAAGAGACCCAGTACTTC.